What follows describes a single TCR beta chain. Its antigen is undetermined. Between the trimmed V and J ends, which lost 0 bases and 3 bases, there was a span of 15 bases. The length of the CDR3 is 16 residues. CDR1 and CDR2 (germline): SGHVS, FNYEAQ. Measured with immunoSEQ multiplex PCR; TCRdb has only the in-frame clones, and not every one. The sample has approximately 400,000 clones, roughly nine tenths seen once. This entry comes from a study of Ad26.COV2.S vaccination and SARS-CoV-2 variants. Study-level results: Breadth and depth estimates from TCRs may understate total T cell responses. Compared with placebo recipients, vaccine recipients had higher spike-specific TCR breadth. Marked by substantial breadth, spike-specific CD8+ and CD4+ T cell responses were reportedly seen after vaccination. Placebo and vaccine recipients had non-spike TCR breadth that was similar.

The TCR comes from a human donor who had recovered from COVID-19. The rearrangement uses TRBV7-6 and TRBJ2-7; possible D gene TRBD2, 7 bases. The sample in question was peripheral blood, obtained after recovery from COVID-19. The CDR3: CASSLAGEGTYYEQYF. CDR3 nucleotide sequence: TGTGCCAGCAGCTTAGCAGGGGAGGGGACATACTACGAGCAGTACTTC. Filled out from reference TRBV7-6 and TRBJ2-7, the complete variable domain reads GAGVSQSPRYKVTKRGQDVALRCDPISGHVSLYWYRQALGQGPEFLTYFNYEAQQDKSGLPNDRFSAERPEGSISTLTIQRTEQRDSAMYRCASSLAGEGTYYEQYFGPGTRLTVT.